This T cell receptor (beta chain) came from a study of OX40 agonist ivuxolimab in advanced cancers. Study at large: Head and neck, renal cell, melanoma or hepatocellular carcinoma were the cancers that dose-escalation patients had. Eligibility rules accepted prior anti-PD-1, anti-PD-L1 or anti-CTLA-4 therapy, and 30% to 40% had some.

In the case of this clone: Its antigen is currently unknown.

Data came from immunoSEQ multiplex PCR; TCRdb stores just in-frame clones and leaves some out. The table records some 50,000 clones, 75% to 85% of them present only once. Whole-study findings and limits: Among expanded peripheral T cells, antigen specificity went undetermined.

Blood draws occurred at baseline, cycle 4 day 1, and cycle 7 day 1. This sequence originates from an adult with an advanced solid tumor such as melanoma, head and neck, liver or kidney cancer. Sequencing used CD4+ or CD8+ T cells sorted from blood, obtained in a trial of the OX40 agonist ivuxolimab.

The CDR3 sequence is CAWSGSGRAPSYEQYF. The CDR3 nucleotides read TGTGCCTGGAGTGGGTCGGGCAGGGCCCCCTCCTACGAGCAGTACTTC. V is TRBV30 and J is TRBJ2-7; tentative D call: TRBD1 (5 bases). The V end lost 1 base, the J end lost 0 bases, and 16 bases lay between the germline ends. The CDR3 is 16 residues long. Per germline, CDR1 GTSNPN and CDR2 SVGIG (reference sequence).